This TCR beta chain was identified in a study of beta chain features in type 1 diabetes. In the case of this clone: Its antigen remains unknown.

The CDR3 contains 13 residues. Germline values: CDR1 MGHDK, CDR2 SYGVNS. The germline V and J ends were trimmed by 1 base and 6 bases, with 9 bases remaining between them. What was sequenced were expressed TCRB transcripts, since all of the isolated RNA had been reverse transcribed. TCRdb keeps only in-frame clones here, not all; method: immunoSEQ multiplex PCR. The sample lists approximately 170,000 clones; about 7.9% were seen once. Study results and limitations: Moderately but significantly shorter TCRB CDR3s were found in Type 1 diabetes patients in all four CD4+ subsets. Fewer junction insertions and more nucleotide deletions appeared in type 1 diabetes patients.

The specimen was central memory CD4+ T cells from blood. This receptor was identified in a young man with type 1 diabetes. The chain carries TRBV25-1 and TRBJ1-1; TRBD1 is a possible D gene (5 bases). In DNA, the CDR3 is TGTGCCAGCAGTGAATGGGGAGGGGCTGAAGCTTTCTTT. Amino acid sequence: CASSEWGGAEAFF. Complete variable domain (other parts from reference TRBV25-1 and TRBJ1-1): EADIYQTPRYLVIGTGKKITLECSQTMGHDKMYWYQQDPGMELHLIHYSYGVNSTEKGDLSSESTVSRIRTEHFPLTLESARPSHTSQYLCASSEWGGAEAFFGQGTRLTVV.